This T cell receptor (beta chain) is from a study of read filtering for tumor transcriptome and immune sequencing. Study-wide background: Patients were some 16 male and roughly 15 female, mean age 65.9 years, range roughly 47 to 85.

From 350 to 500 ng of RNA, a library with molecular barcoded alpha/delta and beta/gamma adaptors was made. MiXCR, applied by TCRdb to the reads, yields one record per CDR3 protein. The sample yields tens of thousands of distinct CDR3 sequences, approximately 20% seen once. This clonotype was detected ten times or more. This CDR3 spans 13 amino acids. The V and J ends lost 8 bases and 2 bases respectively, with 13 bases between them. The receptor was derived from a donor at least 40 years old with multiple myeloma. The sequenced sample was a population of CD138-negative cells sorted from bone marrow. The chain joins TRBV23-1 to TRBJ2-7; D tentatively reads TRBD1 or TRBD2 (6 bases each). TRBV23-1 is marked as an open reading frame, function uncertain. CDR3 in amino acids: CASGGRRAYEQYF. CDR3 in DNA: TGCGCCAGCGGGGGCAGGAGGGCCTACGAGCAGTACTTC.